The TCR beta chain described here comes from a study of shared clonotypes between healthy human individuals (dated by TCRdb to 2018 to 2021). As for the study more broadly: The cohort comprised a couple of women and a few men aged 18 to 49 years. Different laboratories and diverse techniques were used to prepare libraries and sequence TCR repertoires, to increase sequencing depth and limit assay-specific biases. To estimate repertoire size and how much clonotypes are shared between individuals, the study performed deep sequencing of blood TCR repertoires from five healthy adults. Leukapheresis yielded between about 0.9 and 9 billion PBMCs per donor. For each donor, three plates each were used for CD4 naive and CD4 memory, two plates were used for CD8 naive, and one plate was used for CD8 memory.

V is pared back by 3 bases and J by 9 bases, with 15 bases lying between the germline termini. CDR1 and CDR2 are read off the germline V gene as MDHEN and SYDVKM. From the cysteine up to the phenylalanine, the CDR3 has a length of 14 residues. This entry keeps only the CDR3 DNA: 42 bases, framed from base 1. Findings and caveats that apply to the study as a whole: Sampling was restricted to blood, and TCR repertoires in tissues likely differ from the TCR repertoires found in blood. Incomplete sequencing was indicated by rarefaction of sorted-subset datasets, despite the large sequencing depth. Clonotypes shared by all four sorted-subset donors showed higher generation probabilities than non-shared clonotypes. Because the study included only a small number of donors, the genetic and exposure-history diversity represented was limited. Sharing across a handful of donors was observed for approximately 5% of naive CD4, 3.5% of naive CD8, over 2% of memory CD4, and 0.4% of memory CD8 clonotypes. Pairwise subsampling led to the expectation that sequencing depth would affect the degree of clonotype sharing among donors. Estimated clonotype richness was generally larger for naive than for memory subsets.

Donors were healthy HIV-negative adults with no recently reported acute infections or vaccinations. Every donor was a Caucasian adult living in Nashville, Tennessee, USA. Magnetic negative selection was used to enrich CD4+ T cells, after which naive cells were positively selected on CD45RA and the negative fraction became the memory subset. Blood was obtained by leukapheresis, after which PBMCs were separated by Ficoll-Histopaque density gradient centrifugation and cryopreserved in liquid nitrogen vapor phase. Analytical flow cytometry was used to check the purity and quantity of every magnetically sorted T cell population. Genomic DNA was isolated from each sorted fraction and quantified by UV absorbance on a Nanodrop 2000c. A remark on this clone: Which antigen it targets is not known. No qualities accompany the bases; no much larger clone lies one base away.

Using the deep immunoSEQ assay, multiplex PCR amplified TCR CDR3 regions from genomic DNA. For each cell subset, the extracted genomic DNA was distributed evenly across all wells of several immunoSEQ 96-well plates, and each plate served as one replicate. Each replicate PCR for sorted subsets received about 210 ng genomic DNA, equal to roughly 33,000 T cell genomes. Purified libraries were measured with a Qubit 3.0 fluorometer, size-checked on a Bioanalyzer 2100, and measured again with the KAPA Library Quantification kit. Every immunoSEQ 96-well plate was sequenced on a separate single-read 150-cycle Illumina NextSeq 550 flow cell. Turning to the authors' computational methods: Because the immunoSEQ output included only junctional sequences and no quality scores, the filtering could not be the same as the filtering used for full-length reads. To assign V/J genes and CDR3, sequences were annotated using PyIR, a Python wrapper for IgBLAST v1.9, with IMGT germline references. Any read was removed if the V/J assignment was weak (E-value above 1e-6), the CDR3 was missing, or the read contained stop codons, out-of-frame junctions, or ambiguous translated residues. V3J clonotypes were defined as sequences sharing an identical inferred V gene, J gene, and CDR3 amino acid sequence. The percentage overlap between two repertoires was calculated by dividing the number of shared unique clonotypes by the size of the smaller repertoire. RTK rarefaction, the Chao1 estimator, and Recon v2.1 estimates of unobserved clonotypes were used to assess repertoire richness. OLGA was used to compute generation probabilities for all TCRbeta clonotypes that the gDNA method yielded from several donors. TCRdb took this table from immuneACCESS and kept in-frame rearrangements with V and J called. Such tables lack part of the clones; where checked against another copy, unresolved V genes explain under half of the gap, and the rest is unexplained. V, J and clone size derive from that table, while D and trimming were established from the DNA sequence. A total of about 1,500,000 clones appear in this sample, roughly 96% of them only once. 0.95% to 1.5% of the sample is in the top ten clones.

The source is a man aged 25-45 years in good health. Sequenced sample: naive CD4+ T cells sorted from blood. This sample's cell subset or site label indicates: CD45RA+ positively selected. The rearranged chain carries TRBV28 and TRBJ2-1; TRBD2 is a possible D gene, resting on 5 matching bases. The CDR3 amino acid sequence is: CASSLLTGSVEQFF. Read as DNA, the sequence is TGTGCCAGCAGTTTGCTGACGGGGTCCGTTGAGCAGTTCTTC.